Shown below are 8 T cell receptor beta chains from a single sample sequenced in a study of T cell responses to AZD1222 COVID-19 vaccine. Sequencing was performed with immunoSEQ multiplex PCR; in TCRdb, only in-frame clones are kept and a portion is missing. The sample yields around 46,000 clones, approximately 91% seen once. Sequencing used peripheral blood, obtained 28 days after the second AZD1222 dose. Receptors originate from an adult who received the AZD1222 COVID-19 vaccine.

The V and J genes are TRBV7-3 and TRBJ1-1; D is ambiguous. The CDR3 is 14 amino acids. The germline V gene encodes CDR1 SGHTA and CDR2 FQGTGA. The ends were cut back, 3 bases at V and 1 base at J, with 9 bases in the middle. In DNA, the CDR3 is TGTGCCAGCAGCTTGGACTTGGCGAACACTGAAGCTTTCTTT. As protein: CASSLDLANTEAFF. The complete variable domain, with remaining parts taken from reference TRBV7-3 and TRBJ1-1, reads GAGVSQTPSNKVTEKGKYVELRCDPISGHTALYWYRQSLGQGPEFLIYFQGTGAADDSGLPNDRFFAVRPEGSVSTLKIQRTERGDSAVYLCASSLDLANTEAFFGQGTRLTVV.

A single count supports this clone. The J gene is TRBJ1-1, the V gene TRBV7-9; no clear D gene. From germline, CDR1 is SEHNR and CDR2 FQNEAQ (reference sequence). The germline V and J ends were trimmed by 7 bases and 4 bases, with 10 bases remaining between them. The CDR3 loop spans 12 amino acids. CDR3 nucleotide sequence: TGTGCCAGCAAGGAGGGATTCACTGAAGCTTTCTTT. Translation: CASKEGFTEAFF. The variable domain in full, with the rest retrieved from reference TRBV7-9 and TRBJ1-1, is DTGVSQNPRHKITKRGQNVTFRCDPISEHNRLYWYRQTLGQGPEFLTYFQNEAQLEKSRLLSDRFSAERPKGSFSTLEIQRTEQGDSAMYLCASKEGFTEAFFGQGTRLTVV.

CDR3 protein: CASSPLDTEAFF. CDR3 DNA sequence: TGTGCCAGCAGCCCCCTGGACACTGAAGCTTTCTTT. This chain links TRBV28 with TRBJ1-1; D is ambiguous. The germline gives CDR1 MDHEN, CDR2 SYDVKM. V was clipped by 6 bases and J by 3 bases, with 8 bases between them. CDR3 length equals 12 residues.

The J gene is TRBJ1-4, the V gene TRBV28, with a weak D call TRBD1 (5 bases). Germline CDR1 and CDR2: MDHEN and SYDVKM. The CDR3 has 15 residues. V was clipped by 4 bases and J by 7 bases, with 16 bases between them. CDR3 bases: TGTGCCAGCAGTTCGGCAGGGAATTCAGTTGAAAAACTGTTTTTT. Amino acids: CASSSAGNSVEKLFF.

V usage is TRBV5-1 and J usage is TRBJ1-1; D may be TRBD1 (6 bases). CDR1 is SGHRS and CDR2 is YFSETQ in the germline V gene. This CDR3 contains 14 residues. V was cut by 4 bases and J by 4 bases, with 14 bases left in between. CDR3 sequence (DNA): TGCGCCAGCAGCCCGAGGACAGCCGGCACTGAAGCTTTCTTT. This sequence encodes CASSPRTAGTEAFF.

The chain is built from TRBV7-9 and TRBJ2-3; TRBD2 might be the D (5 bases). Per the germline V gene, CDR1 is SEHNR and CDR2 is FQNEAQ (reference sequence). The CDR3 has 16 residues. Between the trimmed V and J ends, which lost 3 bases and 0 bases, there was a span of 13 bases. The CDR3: CASSLRSAASTDTQYF. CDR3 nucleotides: TGTGCCAGCAGCTTGCGTAGCGCGGCCAGCACAGATACGCAGTATTTT.

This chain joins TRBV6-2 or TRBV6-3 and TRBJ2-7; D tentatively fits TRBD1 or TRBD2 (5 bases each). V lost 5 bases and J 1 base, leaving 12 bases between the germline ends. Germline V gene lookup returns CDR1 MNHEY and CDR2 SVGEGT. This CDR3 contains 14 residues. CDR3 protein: CASSTPGRSYEQYF. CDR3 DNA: TGTGCCAGCAGTACACCGGGACGGTCCTACGAGCAGTACTTC.

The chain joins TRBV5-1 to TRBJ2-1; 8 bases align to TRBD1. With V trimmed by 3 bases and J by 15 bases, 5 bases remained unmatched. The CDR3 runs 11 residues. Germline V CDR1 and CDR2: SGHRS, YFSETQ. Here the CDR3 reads CASSSGTGLFF. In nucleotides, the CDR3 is TGCGCCAGCAGCTCAGGGACAGGATTGTTCTTC. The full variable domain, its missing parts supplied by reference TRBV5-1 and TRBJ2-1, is KAGVTQTPRYLIKTRGQQVTLSCSPISGHRSVSWYQQTPGQGLQFLFEYFSETQRNKGNFPGRFSGRQFSNSRSEMNVSTLELGDSALYLCASSSGTGLFFGPGTRLTVL.